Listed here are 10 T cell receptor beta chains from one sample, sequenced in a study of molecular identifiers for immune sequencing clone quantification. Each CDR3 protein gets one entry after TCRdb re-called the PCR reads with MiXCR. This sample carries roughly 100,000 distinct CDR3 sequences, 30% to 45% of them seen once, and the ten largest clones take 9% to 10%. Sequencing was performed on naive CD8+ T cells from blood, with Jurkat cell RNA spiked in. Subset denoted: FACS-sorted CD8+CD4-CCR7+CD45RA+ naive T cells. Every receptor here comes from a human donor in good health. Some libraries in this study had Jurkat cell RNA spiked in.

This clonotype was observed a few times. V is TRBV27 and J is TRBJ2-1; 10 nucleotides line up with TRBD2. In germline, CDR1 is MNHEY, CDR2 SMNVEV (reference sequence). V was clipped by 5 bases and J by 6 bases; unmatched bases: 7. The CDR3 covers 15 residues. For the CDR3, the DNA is TGTGCCAGCAGTACACCGGGACTAGCGACCAATGAGCAGTTCTTC. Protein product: CASSTPGLATNEQFF.

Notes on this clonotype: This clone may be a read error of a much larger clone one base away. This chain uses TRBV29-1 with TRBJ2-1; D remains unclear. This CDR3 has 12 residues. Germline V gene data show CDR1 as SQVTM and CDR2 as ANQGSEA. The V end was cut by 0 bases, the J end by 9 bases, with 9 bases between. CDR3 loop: CSVEEDLSEQFF. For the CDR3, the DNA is TGCAGCGTTGAAGAGGATCTGAGTGAGCAGTTCTTC.

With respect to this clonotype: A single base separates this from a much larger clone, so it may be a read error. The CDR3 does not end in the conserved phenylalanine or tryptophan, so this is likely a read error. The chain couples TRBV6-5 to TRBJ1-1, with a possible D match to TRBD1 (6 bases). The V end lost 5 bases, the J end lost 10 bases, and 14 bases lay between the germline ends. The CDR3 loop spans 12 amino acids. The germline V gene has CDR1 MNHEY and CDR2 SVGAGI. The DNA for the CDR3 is TGTGCCAGCAGTGGGCAGGGGTTCGCAGCTTTCTTA. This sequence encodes CASSGQGFAAFL.

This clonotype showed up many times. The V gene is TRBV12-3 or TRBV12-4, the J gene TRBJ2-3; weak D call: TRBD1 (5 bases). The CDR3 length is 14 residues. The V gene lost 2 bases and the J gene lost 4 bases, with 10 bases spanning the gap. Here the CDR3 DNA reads TGTGCCAGCAGTTTACCAGGGTGGCCAGATACGCAGTATTTT. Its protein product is CASSLPGWPDTQYF.

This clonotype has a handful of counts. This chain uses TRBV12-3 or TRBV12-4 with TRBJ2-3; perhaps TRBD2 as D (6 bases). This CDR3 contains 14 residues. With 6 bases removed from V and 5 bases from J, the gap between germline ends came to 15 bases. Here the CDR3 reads CASRDGSPGDTQYF. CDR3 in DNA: TGTGCCAGCAGGGACGGGAGTCCGGGAGATACGCAGTATTTT.

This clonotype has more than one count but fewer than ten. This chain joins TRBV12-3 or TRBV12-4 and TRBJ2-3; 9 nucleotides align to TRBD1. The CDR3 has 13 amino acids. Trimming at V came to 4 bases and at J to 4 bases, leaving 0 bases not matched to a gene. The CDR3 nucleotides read TGTGCCAGCAGTTGGACAGGGGCAGATACGCAGTATTTT. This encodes CASSWTGADTQYF.

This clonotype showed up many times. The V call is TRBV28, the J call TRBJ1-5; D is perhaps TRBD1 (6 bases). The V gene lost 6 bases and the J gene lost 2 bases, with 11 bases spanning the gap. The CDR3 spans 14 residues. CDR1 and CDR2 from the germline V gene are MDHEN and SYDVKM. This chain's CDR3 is CASSSGGGNQPQHF. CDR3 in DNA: TGTGCCAGCAGCTCCGGGGGCGGCAATCAGCCCCAGCATTTT.

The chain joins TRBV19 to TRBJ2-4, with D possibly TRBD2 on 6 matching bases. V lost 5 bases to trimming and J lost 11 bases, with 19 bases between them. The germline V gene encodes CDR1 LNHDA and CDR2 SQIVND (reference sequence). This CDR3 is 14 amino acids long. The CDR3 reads CASSRDVPAGFQYF. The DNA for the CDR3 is TGTGCCAGTAGTCGCGATGTCCCCGCGGGGTTTCAGTACTTC. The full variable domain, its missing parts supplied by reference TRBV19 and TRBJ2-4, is DGGITQSPKYLFRKEGQNVTLSCEQNLNHDAMYWYRQDPGQGLRLIYYSQIVNDFQKGDIAEGYSVSREKKESFPLTVTSAQKNPTAFYLCASSRDVPAGFQYFGAGTRLSVL.

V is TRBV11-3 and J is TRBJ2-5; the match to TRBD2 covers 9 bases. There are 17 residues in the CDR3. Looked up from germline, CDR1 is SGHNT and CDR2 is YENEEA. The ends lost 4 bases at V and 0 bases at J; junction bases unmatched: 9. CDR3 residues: CASSSQAGGPYQETQYF. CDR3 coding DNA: TGTGCCAGCAGCTCCCAAGCGGGGGGCCCGTACCAAGAGACCCAGTACTTC.

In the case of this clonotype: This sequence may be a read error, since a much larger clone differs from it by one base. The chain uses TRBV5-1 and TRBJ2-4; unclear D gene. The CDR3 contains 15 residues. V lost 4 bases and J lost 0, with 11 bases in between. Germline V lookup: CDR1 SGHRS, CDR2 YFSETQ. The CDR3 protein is CASSPSQLAKNIQYF. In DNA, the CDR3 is TGCGCCAGCAGCCCGTCACAGCTAGCCAAAAACATTCAGTACTTC.